This is a list of T cell receptor beta chains from one sample in a study of T-cell reconstitution after alpha-beta-depleted transplantation in children. Each CDR3 protein gets one entry after TCRdb re-called the PCR reads with MiXCR. The sample has a few hundred thousand distinct CDR3 sequences, 13% seen once. The specimen comprised PBMCs, mostly from graft donor cells, sampled 360 days after TCRalphabeta/CD19-depleted stem cell transplant. These receptors all come from a male patient younger than 18 who had a stem cell transplant for acute myeloid leukemia, so the T cells may come from the graft donor. The CDR3 runs from the conserved cysteine through the conserved F or W. Fields, in order: V gene, J gene, CDR3 protein.

V gene: TRBV5-6
J gene: TRBJ2-7
CDR3 protein: CASSLSVLGHEQYF

V gene: TRBV6-1
J gene: TRBJ2-1
CDR3 protein: CASRSGLADPYNEQFF

V gene: TRBV6-4
J gene: TRBJ2-3
CDR3 protein: CASRITSGRAKDTQYF

V gene: TRBV29-1
J gene: TRBJ2-3
CDR3 protein: CSVALAGASDTQYF

V gene: TRBV4-2
J gene: TRBJ2-7
CDR3 protein: CASSPLLDYRPSYEQYF

V gene: TRBV28
J gene: TRBJ2-5
CDR3 protein: CASSNTGLTQYF

V gene: TRBV29-1
J gene: TRBJ2-7
CDR3 protein: CSVEDPGGQGRGEQYF

V gene: TRBV20-1
J gene: TRBJ2-5
CDR3 protein: CSARSEWKGETQYF

V gene: TRBV29-1
J gene: TRBJ2-5
CDR3 protein: CSVERQGETQYF

V gene: TRBV2
J gene: TRBJ1-2
CDR3 protein: CASSVFSGDYGYTF

V gene: TRBV5-1
J gene: TRBJ2-3
CDR3 protein: CASSLRDYGADTQYF

V gene: TRBV12-3/TRBV12-4
J gene: TRBJ2-1
CDR3 protein: CASSLTGGPTEQFF

V gene: TRBV7-7
J gene: TRBJ2-5
CDR3 protein: CASSLVLTGQGQETQYF

V gene: TRBV7-8
J gene: TRBJ2-3
CDR3 protein: CASSLTRLAVFTDTQYF

V gene: TRBV27
J gene: TRBJ2-7
CDR3 protein: CATETTYEQYF

V gene: TRBV7-2
J gene: TRBJ1-6
CDR3 protein: CASSPLWLGSPLHF

V gene: TRBV28
J gene: TRBJ2-7
CDR3 protein: CASAEGGAGTEQYF

V gene: TRBV28
J gene: TRBJ1-1
CDR3 protein: CASSLGQGARNTEAFF

V gene: TRBV20-1
J gene: TRBJ2-1
CDR3 protein: CSARDSLAGGPHTYNEQFF

V gene: TRBV5-6
J gene: TRBJ2-5
CDR3 protein: CASSQPFWGNQETQYF

V gene: TRBV29-1
J gene: TRBJ2-7
CDR3 protein: CSVVRSGKAYEQYF

V gene: TRBV7-6
J gene: TRBJ2-3
CDR3 protein: CASSWGLPEDTQYF

V gene: TRBV29-1
J gene: TRBJ1-1
CDR3 protein: CSVLADRVNTEAFF

V gene: TRBV12-3/TRBV12-4
J gene: TRBJ2-1
CDR3 protein: CASSFRGDLSSEQFF

V gene: TRBV20-1
J gene: TRBJ1-1
CDR3 protein: CSARSGFWPGNTEAFF

V gene: TRBV6-5
J gene: TRBJ1-1
CDR3 protein: CASSYPDRGEGGTEAFF

V gene: TRBV6-5
J gene: TRBJ1-1
CDR3 protein: CASGNSPNTEAFF

V gene: TRBV7-9
J gene: TRBJ2-1
CDR3 protein: CASSRPGQGWAFF

V gene: TRBV5-1
J gene: TRBJ2-5
CDR3 protein: CASHEGPQETQYF

V gene: TRBV7-2
J gene: TRBJ2-7
CDR3 protein: CASSFWQAYEQYF

V gene: TRBV29-1
J gene: TRBJ2-7
CDR3 protein: CSARQGGTYEQYF

V gene: TRBV28
J gene: TRBJ2-1
CDR3 protein: CASSLEGTNEQFF

V gene: TRBV2
J gene: TRBJ2-3
CDR3 protein: CASSEATGTHTDTQYF

V gene: TRBV14
J gene: TRBJ2-7
CDR3 protein: CASSQQRLAGGSSYEQYF

V gene: TRBV29-1
J gene: TRBJ2-2
CDR3 protein: CSGASRGELFF

V gene: TRBV20-1
J gene: TRBJ2-7
CDR3 protein: CSARLQTGTVPYEQYF

V gene: TRBV7-2
J gene: TRBJ2-4
CDR3 protein: CASSLGVLAGDTIQYF

V gene: TRBV6-1
J gene: TRBJ2-1
CDR3 protein: CASSDAGGTSYNEQFF

V gene: TRBV5-1
J gene: TRBJ2-1
CDR3 protein: CASSLVAGSSYNEQFF

V gene: TRBV10-3
J gene: TRBJ2-7
CDR3 protein: CAIGPAGGLLREQYF

V gene: TRBV5-1
J gene: TRBJ1-2
CDR3 protein: CASSLETRPNYGYTF

V gene: TRBV6-1
J gene: TRBJ2-1
CDR3 protein: CASSIAGPKSNEQFF